This entry lists 28 T cell receptor beta chains sequenced from one sample in a study of cytomegalovirus exposure and HLA in healthy donors. 13 Jbeta primers and 60 Vbeta primers were used for the PCR. Profiled with immunoSEQ multiplex PCR; TCRdb holds only in-frame clones, not every one. The table has 210,000 or so clones, approximately 83% seen once. The material sequenced was PBMCs. These receptors originate from a girl between 5 and 17 years old in good health and CMV-seronegative.

The chain couples TRBV28 to TRBJ2-7; D might be TRBD1 (6 bases). This CDR3 comprises 16 residues. The germline CDR1 and CDR2 sequences are MDHEN and SYDVKM. V was clipped by 5 bases and J by 4 bases, with 21 bases between them. The CDR3 DNA sequence: TGTGCCAGCAGTAAACAGGGCCCGACAACCTATTACGAGCAGTACTTC. Its protein is CASSKQGPTTYYEQYF.

The chain carries TRBV2 and TRBJ2-3; TRBD2 agrees at 8 bases. V shed 7 bases, J shed 3 bases, and the junction held 6 bases outside the gene matches. From germline, CDR1 is SNHLY and CDR2 FYNNEI. The CDR3 is 14 residues long. The CDR3 here is CASTWASGTDTQYF. Here the CDR3 DNA reads TGTGCCAGCACTTGGGCTAGCGGGACAGATACGCAGTATTTT.

The chain combines TRBV6-5 with TRBJ1-1; D gene unclear. Trimming shortened V by 3 bases and J by 6 bases, and 20 bases separated the two germline ends. This CDR3 comprises 16 residues. The germline V gene encodes CDR1 MNHEY and CDR2 SVGAGI. CDR3 loop: CASSYAPVDFSSEAFF. The CDR3 DNA follows: TGTGCCAGCAGTTATGCGCCAGTAGACTTTTCGTCTGAAGCTTTCTTT.

The V and J genes are TRBV28 and TRBJ2-5; a possible D gene is TRBD2 (7 bases). This CDR3 region has 15 residues. Germline V gives CDR1 MDHEN, CDR2 SYDVKM. Trimming took off 5 bases at V and 6 bases at J, with 19 bases between the two ends. The CDR3 here is CASSGLGGAGQTQYF. The CDR3 DNA reads as TGTGCCAGCAGTGGCCTGGGGGGGGCCGGACAGACCCAGTACTTC.

This clone was observed a single time. The chain carries TRBV6-1 and TRBJ1-1; D call uncertain. The germline CDR1 and CDR2 sequences are MNHNS and SASEGT. Deletions cut 6 bases from V and 4 bases from J, with 9 bases between. The CDR3 contains 12 residues. The CDR3 loop reads CASSLVPTEAFF. Here the CDR3 DNA reads TGTGCCAGCAGCCTTGTCCCCACTGAAGCTTTCTTT.

The V gene is TRBV9, the J gene TRBJ2-1, with TRBD2 matching over 9 bases. V trimming: 3 bases; J trimming: 4 bases; junction bases outside the gene matches: 8. The CDR3 loop spans 16 amino acids. Germline-derived CDR1 and CDR2 are SGDLS and YYNGEE. The chain's CDR3 is CASSEGAGGVYNEQFF. The CDR3 nucleotides are TGTGCCAGCAGCGAGGGGGCGGGAGGGGTGTACAATGAGCAGTTCTTC.

V gene TRBV5-6 combines with J gene TRBJ1-2; TRBD1 matches at 10 bases. The trim removed 3 bases at V and 4 bases at J, leaving 9 bases unmatched. The CDR3 is made up of 16 amino acids. Germline CDR1 SGHDT, CDR2 YYEEEE. The CDR3 is CASSSRQGARLYGYTF. CDR3 in DNA: TGTGCCAGCAGCTCCCGACAGGGGGCAAGACTCTATGGCTACACCTTC.

V gene TRBV2 combines with J gene TRBJ1-2; D ambiguous. The V gene lost 2 bases and the J gene lost 7 bases, with 11 bases spanning the gap. Per germline, CDR1 SNHLY and CDR2 FYNNEI. The CDR3 runs to 13 residues. CDR3 sequence reads: CASSELGSRGYTF. Here the CDR3 DNA reads TGTGCCAGCAGTGAATTGGGCAGTCGTGGCTACACCTTC.

The chain has TRBV9 and TRBJ1-2; no firm D call. Germline CDR1 reads SGDLS; CDR2 reads YYNGEE. V gave up 2 bases and J gave up 2 bases, with 10 bases separating them. CDR3 length: 14 residues. CDR3: CASSVWADNYGYTF. In DNA, the CDR3 is TGTGCCAGCAGCGTTTGGGCAGACAACTATGGCTACACCTTC.

V and J are TRBV2 and TRBJ1-5; no firm D call. Germline CDR1 is SNHLY and CDR2 is FYNNEI. The CDR3 loop spans 13 amino acids. V was cut by 2 bases and J by 0 bases, with 2 bases left in between. The CDR3 DNA is TGTGCCAGCAGTGAATATAGCAATCAGCCCCAGCATTTT. This codes for CASSEYSNQPQHF.

The chain uses TRBV28 and TRBJ2-1, with no clear D. Trimming pared 8 bases from V and 2 bases from J, leaving 22 bases between. Germline CDR1 is MDHEN and CDR2 is SYDVKM. CDR3 length equals 17 residues. CDR3 sequence reads: CASSSKIGLEAYNEQFF. The CDR3 coding sequence is TGTGCCAGCTCCAGCAAAATTGGTCTAGAAGCCTACAATGAGCAGTTCTTC.

The table lists this clone with a count of one. The chain joins TRBV9 to TRBJ2-7; D ambiguous. CDR3 length: 14 amino acids. Trimming cost V 0 bases and J 2 bases, with 9 bases left between them. Germline loops: CDR1 SGDLS, CDR2 YYNGEE. CDR3 loop: CASSVELNAYEQYF. The DNA of the CDR3 is TGTGCCAGCAGCGTAGAACTTAATGCCTACGAGCAGTACTTC. The variable domain in full, with the rest retrieved from reference TRBV9 and TRBJ2-7, is DSGVTQTPKHLITATGQRVTLRCSPRSGDLSVYWYQQSLDQGLQFLIQYYNGEERAKGNILERFSAQQFPDLHSELNLSSLELGDSALYFCASSVELNAYEQYFGPGTRLTVT.

J is TRBJ1-5 and V is TRBV30; 8 bases line up with TRBD1. Germline CDR1 GTSNPN, CDR2 SVGIG (reference sequence). V shed 0 bases, J shed 3 bases, and the junction held 13 bases outside the gene matches. The CDR3 length is 18 residues. For the CDR3, the DNA is TGTGCCTGGAGTGTTAGGGACAGGACTACGTCCCCCAATCAGCCCCAGCATTTT. It encodes CAWSVRDRTTSPNQPQHF.

This clone has a handful of counts. V gene TRBV18 combines with J gene TRBJ1-2; D is ambiguous. The CDR3 is 14 residues long. With 0 bases removed from V and 4 bases from J, the gap between germline ends came to 9 bases. Per germline, CDR1 KGHSH and CDR2 LQKENI. CDR3 DNA sequence: TGTGCCAGCTCACCACCGAGCGGACTCTATGGCTACACCTTC. It specifies CASSPPSGLYGYTF.

CDR3 protein: CASSAGTVNEKLFF. DNA for the CDR3: TGTGCCAGCAGCGCCGGGACAGTTAATGAAAAACTGTTTTTT. The J gene is TRBJ1-4, the V gene TRBV5-6; TRBD1 matches at 7 bases. There are 14 residues in the CDR3. Germline V gives CDR1 SGHDT, CDR2 YYEEEE. The V and J ends lost 4 bases and 4 bases, in that order; junction bases with no gene match: 4.

This sequence joins TRBV29-1 and TRBJ2-7, with D possibly being TRBD1 (5 bases). CDR1 and CDR2 (germline): SQVTM, ANQGSEA. Between the trimmed V and J ends, which lost 6 bases and 3 bases, there was a span of 12 bases. CDR3 length: 12 residues. DNA for the CDR3: TGCAGCGTGCGGACACTTTACTACGAGCAGTACTTC. It is translated as CSVRTLYYEQYF.

V and J are TRBV11-2 and TRBJ2-7; TRBD2 might be the D (5 bases). This CDR3 comprises 13 residues. The V gene's germline CDR1 is SGHAT and CDR2 FQNNGV. V lost 9 bases and J lost 4, with 16 bases in between. CDR3 sequence reads: CASLSRARYEQYF. The CDR3 DNA reads as TGTGCCAGTCTATCGAGGGCCCGTTACGAGCAGTACTTC.

The rearrangement uses TRBV18 and TRBJ1-1; 7 nucleotides line up with TRBD1. Looked up from germline, CDR1 is KGHSH and CDR2 is LQKENI. J lost 1 base, V lost 3 bases, and 17 bases had no gene match. The CDR3 loop spans 19 amino acids. This chain's CDR3 is CASSPDRLFEGARNTEAFF. The DNA of the CDR3 is TGTGCCAGCTCACCCGATCGATTATTTGAGGGGGCGCGGAACACTGAAGCTTTCTTT. Full variable domain (outside the CDR3, taken from reference TRBV18 and TRBJ1-1): NAGVMQNPRHLVRRRGQEARLRCSPMKGHSHVYWYRQLPEEGLKFMVYLQKENIIDESGMPKERFSAEFPKEGPSILRIQQVVRGDSAAYFCASSPDRLFEGARNTEAFFGQGTRLTVV.

The chain has TRBV27 and TRBJ1-5, with D perhaps matching TRBD1 (5 bases). The CDR3 covers 14 residues. Trimming pared 4 bases from V and 2 bases from J, leaving 9 bases between. The germline V gene encodes CDR1 MNHEY and CDR2 SMNVEV (reference sequence). The CDR3 region has the DNA TGTGCCAGCAGTTCAGTAGGGGGCAATCAGCCCCAGCATTTT. Translation gives CASSSVGGNQPQHF.

DNA of the CDR3: TGCGCCAGCAGCGGGGGGACGGGGACAGGGGGTGTCTACGAGCAGTACTTC. Its protein is CASSGGTGTGGVYEQYF. The chain recombines TRBV5-1 with TRBJ2-7, with 11 bases matching TRBD1. The CDR3 is 17 amino acids. Germline assignment: CDR1 SGHRS and CDR2 YFSETQ. V trimming: 4 bases; J trimming: 3 bases; junction bases outside the gene matches: 12. Filled out from reference TRBV5-1 and TRBJ2-7, the complete variable domain reads KAGVTQTPRYLIKTRGQQVTLSCSPISGHRSVSWYQQTPGQGLQFLFEYFSETQRNKGNFPGRFSGRQFSNSRSEMNVSTLELGDSALYLCASSGGTGTGGVYEQYFGPGTRLTVT.

This chain links TRBV27 with TRBJ2-3, with D unresolved. CDR3 length equals 15 residues. V was shortened by 5 bases and J by 1 base, with 13 bases between the two germline ends. The germline CDR1 and CDR2 sequences are MNHEY and SMNVEV (reference sequence). CDR3 DNA: TGTGCCAGCAGTACCAGACACGGTGGCACAGATACGCAGTATTTT. It specifies CASSTRHGGTDTQYF.

The chain recombines TRBV7-2 with TRBJ2-1; 11 nucleotides align to TRBD2. V lost 3 bases and J lost 10; bases outside the gene matches: 11. From germline, CDR1 is SGHTA and CDR2 FQGNSA. The CDR3 consists of 16 residues. Here the CDR3 DNA reads TGTGCCAGCAGCTTTCCCCAGACTAGCGGGGTACGAGAGCAGTTCTTC. Its translation is CASSFPQTSGVREQFF.

This chain uses TRBV27 with TRBJ1-5; D ambiguous. Germline-derived CDR1 and CDR2 are MNHEY and SMNVEV (reference sequence). The V end was cut by 5 bases, the J end by 0 bases, with 5 bases between. The CDR3 loop spans 13 amino acids. The CDR3 DNA is TGTGCCAGCAGTCCCAATAGCAATCAGCCCCAGCATTTT. Translation gives CASSPNSNQPQHF.

The chain combines TRBV30 with TRBJ1-1; 7 nucleotides align to TRBD1. The CDR3 extends over 14 amino acids. Germline CDR1 reads GTSNPN; CDR2 reads SVGIG (reference sequence). The ends lost 5 bases at V and 0 bases at J; junction bases unmatched: 6. DNA of the CDR3: TGTGCCTGGGGCCTTGGACAGGTGAACACTGAAGCTTTCTTT. Translated, it gives CAWGLGQVNTEAFF. The full variable domain, rest sourced from reference TRBV30 and TRBJ1-1, is SQTIHQWPATLVQPVGSPLSLECTVEGTSNPNLYWYRQAAGRGLQLLFYSVGIGQISSEVPQNLSASRPQDRQFILSSKKLLLSDSGFYLCAWGLGQVNTEAFFGQGTRLTVV.

The chain combines TRBV5-1 with TRBJ2-5; 8 bases map to TRBD1. V shed 4 bases, J shed 1 base, and the junction held 15 bases outside the gene matches. Germline-derived CDR1 and CDR2 are SGHRS and YFSETQ. This CDR3 is 18 amino acids long. The CDR3 coding sequence is TGCGCCAGCAGCCCAGGACAGGGAAGTTCTTGGTTCCAAGAGACCCAGTACTTC. The encoded protein is CASSPGQGSSWFQETQYF.

The V and J genes are TRBV6-1 and TRBJ2-7, with TRBD2 identical over 7 bases. V shed 7 bases and J 5 bases; nucleotides not matched to a gene: 8. CDR3 size: 13 residues. Germline CDR1 MNHNS, CDR2 SASEGT. The CDR3 loop is CASISSGRNEQYF. The CDR3 DNA reads TGTGCCAGCATATCTAGCGGTCGGAACGAGCAGTACTTC.

The gene calls are TRBV5-3 and TRBJ2-2; TRBD1 matches 10 bases. TRBV5-3 is marked as an open reading frame, function uncertain. The V segment lost 4 bases and the J segment 2 bases; nucleotides outside the gene matches: 5. The CDR3 is made up of 16 amino acids. In DNA, the CDR3 is TGTGCCAGAAGCAACTGGGACAGGGGTAACACCGGGGAGCTGTTTTTT. Translation: CARSNWDRGNTGELFF.

CDR3 region: CASTGEDRAYGYTF. Written as DNA, the CDR3 is TGTGCCAGCACAGGGGAGGACAGGGCCTATGGCTACACCTTC. V is TRBV7-8 and J is TRBJ1-2; TRBD1 agrees at 8 bases. The ends lost 7 bases at V and 4 bases at J; junction bases unmatched: 8. Germline CDR1 reads SGHVS; CDR2 reads FQNEAQ. CDR3 size: 14 residues.